The 6 T cell receptor beta chains below were found in one sample sequenced in a study of cytomegalovirus exposure and HLA in healthy donors. PCR was performed using 60 Vbeta and 13 Jbeta primers. Measured with immunoSEQ multiplex PCR; TCRdb has only the in-frame clones, and not every one. This repertoire includes 45,000 to 55,000 clones. The sequenced sample consisted of PBMCs. These TCRs come from a male donor in good health and CMV-seropositive.

The chain employs TRBV6-5 and TRBJ1-1; 8 bases map to TRBD1. The CDR3 contains 15 residues. V dropped 6 bases and J dropped 0; count of bases not matched to a gene: 6. Germline V lookup: CDR1 MNHEY, CDR2 SVGAGI. CDR3 DNA: TGTGCCAGCAGCGTTTGGACAGGGATGAACACTGAAGCTTTCTTT. Its protein is CASSVWTGMNTEAFF.

CDR3 in DNA: TGCGCCAGCAGCCAAGACATTATGGGGGCAGAGAACTATGGCTACACCTTC. Amino acids: CASSQDIMGAENYGYTF. The chain is built from TRBV4-3 and TRBJ1-2, with D possibly matching TRBD1 (6 bases). The V end was cut by 0 bases, the J end by 2 bases, with 16 bases between. Germline V gene sequence: CDR1 LGHNA, CDR2 YSLEER. The CDR3 runs to 17 residues.

This rearrangement joins TRBV7-9 to TRBJ2-1; 9 nucleotides agree with TRBD2. The CDR3 totals 17 residues. In germline, CDR1 is SEHNR, CDR2 FQNEAQ (reference sequence). With 4 bases clipped from V and 3 bases from J, the junction kept 10 bases outside the gene matches. The CDR3 sequence is CASSSDPGLAFYNEQFF. The CDR3 DNA reads as TGTGCCAGCAGCTCCGACCCCGGACTAGCGTTCTACAATGAGCAGTTCTTC.

Notes on this clone: Compared with germline, one end of the junction differs, possibly owing to a read error. The chain couples TRBV7-9 to TRBJ1-5, with D tentatively TRBD1 (6 bases). This CDR3 has 16 residues. The germline V gene has CDR1 SEHNR and CDR2 FQNEAQ (reference sequence). For the CDR3, the DNA is TGTGCCAGCAGCCCTCCGGGGGGCGGAAGCAATCGGCCCCAGCATTTT. Its protein is CASSPPGGGSNRPQHF. Filled out from reference TRBV7-9 and TRBJ1-5, the complete variable domain reads DTGVSQNPRHKITKRGQNVTFRCDPISEHNRLYWYRQTLGQGPEFLTYFQNEAQLEKSRLLSDRFSAERPKGSFSTLEIQRTEQGDSAMYLCASSPPGGGSNRPQHFGDGTRLSIL.

With respect to this clone: Other DNA sequences in the same sample also yield this CDR3. V is TRBV11-2 and J is TRBJ2-5; 10 nucleotides match TRBD2. Germline V lookup: CDR1 SGHAT, CDR2 FQNNGV. This CDR3 contains 15 residues. After removal of 2 bases from V and 5 bases from J, the junction contained 5 bases not matched to a gene. CDR3 sequence reads: CASSLSSGGGETQYF. The CDR3, as DNA: TGTGCCAGCAGCTTATCTAGCGGGGGCGGGGAGACCCAGTACTTC.

The chain couples TRBV9 to TRBJ2-3; 10 nucleotides line up with TRBD1. The germline CDR1 and CDR2 sequences are SGDLS and YYNGEE. With 0 bases clipped from V and 2 bases from J, the junction kept 3 bases outside the gene matches. This CDR3 contains 16 residues. The chain's CDR3 is CASSVGGTGATDTQYF. The CDR3 DNA is TGTGCCAGCAGCGTAGGGGGGACAGGGGCCACAGATACGCAGTATTTT.